This T cell receptor beta chain appears in the sequencing data of a study of vaccination and CD4 T cells after COVID-19. Treatment of the sample: roughly 11-day PBMC culture with coronavirus spike peptide pools or control peptides (ViraFEST assay). Days 3 and 7 saw half the medium swapped for fresh IL-2 medium. An Oncomine TCR Beta short-read assay was used to sequence the DNA from cultured CD4+ T cells. TCRdb re-called the PCR reads through MiXCR, storing one row per CDR3 protein. Of 15,000 to 20,000 distinct CDR3 sequences in the sample, under 60% were seen once. V gave up 0 bases and J gave up 0 bases, with 18 bases separating them. This CDR3 contains 18 residues. Germline V gene lookup returns CDR1 DFQATT and CDR2 SNEGSKA (reference sequence). Findings and limits, study-wide: Among convalescent patients, a median roughly 88% of reactive clones emerged only after vaccination.

This clonotype has just a few counts. The target antigen is unknown. This chain joins TRBV20-1 and TRBJ1-5; D call uncertain. The receptor was isolated from a human donor who had recovered from COVID-19. The sample consisted of CD4+ T cells from blood, cultured in vitro. CDR3 region: CSARESGSQLYSNQPQHF. The CDR3 DNA reads TGCAGTGCTAGAGAAAGTGGCAGTCAGTTATATAGCAATCAGCCCCAGCATTTT.